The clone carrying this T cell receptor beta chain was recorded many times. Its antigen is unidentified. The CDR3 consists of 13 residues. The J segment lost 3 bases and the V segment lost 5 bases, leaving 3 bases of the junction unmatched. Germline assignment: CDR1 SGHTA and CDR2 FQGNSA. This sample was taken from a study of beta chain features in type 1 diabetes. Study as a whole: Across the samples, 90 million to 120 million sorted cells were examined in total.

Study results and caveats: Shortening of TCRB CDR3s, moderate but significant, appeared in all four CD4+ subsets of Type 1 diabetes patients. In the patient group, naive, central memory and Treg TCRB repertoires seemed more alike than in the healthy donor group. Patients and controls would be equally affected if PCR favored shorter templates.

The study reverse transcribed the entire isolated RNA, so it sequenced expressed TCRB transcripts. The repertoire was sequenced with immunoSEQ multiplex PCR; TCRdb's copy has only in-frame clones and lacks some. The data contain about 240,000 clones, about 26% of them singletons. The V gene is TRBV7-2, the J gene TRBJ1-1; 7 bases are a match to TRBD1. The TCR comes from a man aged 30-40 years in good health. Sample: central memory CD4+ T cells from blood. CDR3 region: CASSRDRYTEAFF. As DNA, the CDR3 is TGTGCCAGCAGCCGGGACAGATACACTGAAGCTTTCTTT.